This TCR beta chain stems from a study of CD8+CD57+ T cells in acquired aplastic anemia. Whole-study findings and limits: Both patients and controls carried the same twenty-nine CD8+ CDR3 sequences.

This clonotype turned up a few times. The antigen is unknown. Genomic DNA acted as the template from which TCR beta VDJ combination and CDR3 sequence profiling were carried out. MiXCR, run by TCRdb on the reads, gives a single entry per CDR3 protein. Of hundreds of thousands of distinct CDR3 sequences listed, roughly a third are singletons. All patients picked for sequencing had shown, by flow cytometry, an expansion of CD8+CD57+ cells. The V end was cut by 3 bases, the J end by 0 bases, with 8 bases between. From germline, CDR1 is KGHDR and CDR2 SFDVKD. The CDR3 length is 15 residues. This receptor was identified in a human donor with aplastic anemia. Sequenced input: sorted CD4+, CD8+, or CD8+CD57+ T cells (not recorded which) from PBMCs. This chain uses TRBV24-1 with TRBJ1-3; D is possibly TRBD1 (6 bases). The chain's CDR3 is CATSDNRVSGNTIYF. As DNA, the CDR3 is TGTGCCACCAGTGATAACAGGGTCTCTGGAAACACCATATATTTT.